Shown below are 8 T cell receptor beta chains from a single sample sequenced in a study of T-cell reconstitution after alpha-beta-depleted transplantation in children. Preparation of the TCRbeta library used unique molecular identifiers. TCRdb called the PCR reads again in MiXCR, with one record for every CDR3 protein. Found here are a few hundred thousand distinct CDR3 sequences, about a sixth of them singletons; the top ten hold around 28%. The sequencing here drew on PBMCs, mostly from graft donor cells, taken 360 days after TCRalphabeta/CD19-depleted stem cell transplant. These receptors originate from a boy under two years old who had a stem cell transplant for Wiskott-Aldrich syndrome, so the T cells may come from the graft donor.

The V and J genes are TRBV15 and TRBJ2-5, with D perhaps matching TRBD1 (6 bases). CDR3 length: 14 amino acids. Trimming shortened V by 5 bases and J by 6 bases, and 16 bases separated the two germline ends. CDR1 is LNHNV and CDR2 is YYDKDF in the germline V gene (reference sequence). The CDR3 DNA follows: TGTGCCACCAGCCGAACAGGGAAACCACAGACCCAGTACTTC. Translation gives CATSRTGKPQTQYF.

This clonotype was recorded a few times. This sequence joins TRBV5-6 and TRBJ1-2; no definite D call. The CDR3 extends over 15 amino acids. The V end lost 0 bases, the J end lost 8 bases, and 17 bases lay between the germline ends. The germline CDR1 and CDR2 sequences are SGHDT and YYEEEE. The DNA for the CDR3 is TGTGCCAGCAGCTTGGCATCCCGGTACATCTGGGGCTACACCTTC. Its protein is CASSLASRYIWGYTF.

This clonotype was counted between two and nine times. The DNA for the CDR3 is TGTGCCAGCAGTCCCCGGCCCCTCCGGGACAGGGGCACCGGGGAGCTGTTTTTT. This translates into CASSPRPLRDRGTGELFF. This sequence joins TRBV27 and TRBJ2-2; 10 bases fit TRBD1. The CDR3 consists of 18 residues. V dropped 5 bases and J dropped 4; count of bases not matched to a gene: 13. Germline V gene sequence: CDR1 MNHEY, CDR2 SMNVEV (reference sequence).

The J gene is TRBJ2-7, the V gene TRBV11-2, with D perhaps matching TRBD2 (5 bases). The germline gives CDR1 SGHAT, CDR2 FQNNGV. Trimming cost V 5 bases and J 6 bases, with 23 bases left between them. The CDR3 is made up of 16 amino acids. CDR3 protein: CASSPVLRRSSSEQYF. The DNA for the CDR3 is TGTGCCAGCAGCCCGGTGCTGAGGAGGTCCTCGTCCGAGCAGTACTTC.

The chain couples TRBV5-1 to TRBJ2-1, with TRBD2 matching 8 bases. The CDR3 has 14 residues. J lost 9 bases, V lost 3 bases, and 8 bases had no gene match. Germline V CDR1 and CDR2: SGHRS, YFSETQ. Here the CDR3 reads CASSWTSRLGEQFF. CDR3 coding DNA: TGCGCCAGCAGCTGGACTAGCCGGCTGGGTGAGCAGTTCTTC.

This clonotype appeared a few times. The chain is built from TRBV9 and TRBJ2-3; D is uncertain. This CDR3 is 15 amino acids long. V was cut by 2 bases and J by 2 bases, with 12 bases left in between. Germline loops: CDR1 SGDLS, CDR2 YYNGEE. CDR3: CASSVETRPTDTQYF. CDR3 bases: TGTGCCAGCAGCGTTGAGACCCGGCCCACAGATACGCAGTATTTT.

The chain employs TRBV5-1 and TRBJ2-1; 8 bases are a match to TRBD2. V dropped 4 bases and J dropped 2; count of bases not matched to a gene: 5. This CDR3 is 15 amino acids long. The germline gives CDR1 SGHRS, CDR2 YFSETQ. The CDR3 bases are TGCGCCAGCAGCGCCCGGGAGGGCCCCTACAATGAGCAGTTCTTC. Protein: CASSAREGPYNEQFF. Full variable domain (rest looked up from reference TRBV5-1 and TRBJ2-1): KAGVTQTPRYLIKTRGQQVTLSCSPISGHRSVSWYQQTPGQGLQFLFEYFSETQRNKGNFPGRFSGRQFSNSRSEMNVSTLELGDSALYLCASSAREGPYNEQFFGPGTRLTVL.

This clonotype has only a few counts. The CDR3 nucleotides read TGTGCCAGCTCACCTCGGGACAGGGTACGACTAAACGACGAGCAGTACTTC. It specifies CASSPRDRVRLNDEQYF. The chain employs TRBV18 and TRBJ2-7; 9 nucleotides agree with TRBD1. J gave up 5 bases and V 3 bases, and 14 bases lay outside the gene matches. The CDR3 is 17 residues long. In germline, CDR1 is KGHSH, CDR2 LQKENI. The full variable domain, its missing parts supplied by reference TRBV18 and TRBJ2-7, is NAGVMQNPRHLVRRRGQEARLRCSPMKGHSHVYWYRQLPEEGLKFMVYLQKENIIDESGMPKERFSAEFPKEGPSILRIQQVVRGDSAAYFCASSPRDRVRLNDEQYFGPGTRLTVT.